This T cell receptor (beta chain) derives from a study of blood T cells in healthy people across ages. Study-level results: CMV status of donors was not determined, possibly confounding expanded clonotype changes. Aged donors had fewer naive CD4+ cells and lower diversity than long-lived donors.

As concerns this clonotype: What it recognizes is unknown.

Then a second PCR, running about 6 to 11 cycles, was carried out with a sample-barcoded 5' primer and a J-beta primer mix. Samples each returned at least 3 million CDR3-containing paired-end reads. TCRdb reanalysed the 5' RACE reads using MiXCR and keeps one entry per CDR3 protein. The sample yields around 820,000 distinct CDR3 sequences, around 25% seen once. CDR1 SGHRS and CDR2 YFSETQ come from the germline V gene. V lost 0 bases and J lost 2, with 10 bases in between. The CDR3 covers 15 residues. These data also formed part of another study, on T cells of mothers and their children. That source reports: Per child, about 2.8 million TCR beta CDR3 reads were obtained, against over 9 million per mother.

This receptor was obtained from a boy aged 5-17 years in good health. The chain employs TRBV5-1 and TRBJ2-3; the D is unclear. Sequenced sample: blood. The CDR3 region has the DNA TGCGCCAGCAGCTTGGAAGGGAACCCCACAGATACGCAGTATTTT. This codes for CASSLEGNPTDTQYF.